One and the same sample provided the 15 T cell receptor beta chains below, sequenced in a study of T-cell memory formation after mild COVID-19. TCRdb passed the 5' RACE reads through MiXCR, listing each CDR3 protein once. The profile shows 540,000 or so distinct CDR3 sequences, just over 20% of them singletons. Sequencing used PBMCs or a T cell subset sorted from them (not recorded which). All receptors come from an adult woman who had mild COVID-19 (a few samples of this study predate the infection). Cell type and time point are not known.

This clonotype has only a few counts. The chain combines TRBV5-1 with TRBJ1-6; 7 bases fit TRBD1. V lost 3 bases to trimming and J lost 8 bases; unmatched junction nucleotides: 8. This CDR3 contains 15 residues. Germline V gives CDR1 SGHRS, CDR2 YFSETQ. The CDR3 reads CASSSGGTAYSPLHF. The CDR3 DNA sequence: TGCGCCAGCAGCTCCGGAGGGACAGCCTATTCACCCCTCCACTTT. The whole variable domain, filled in from reference TRBV5-1 and TRBJ1-6, reads KAGVTQTPRYLIKTRGQQVTLSCSPISGHRSVSWYQQTPGQGLQFLFEYFSETQRNKGNFPGRFSGRQFSNSRSEMNVSTLELGDSALYLCASSSGGTAYSPLHFGNGTRLTVT.

The chain has TRBV15 and TRBJ1-4; D is possibly TRBD1 (5 bases). Trimming took off 0 bases at V and 3 bases at J, with 11 bases between the two ends. This CDR3 is built from 16 residues. Germline loops: CDR1 LNHNV, CDR2 YYDKDF (reference sequence). CDR3 in amino acids: CATSRDRGSPNEKLFF. In nucleotides, the CDR3 is TGTGCCACCAGCAGAGATCGGGGCAGCCCTAATGAAAAACTGTTTTTT.

The rearrangement uses TRBV6-5 and TRBJ2-5; TRBD2 agrees at 7 bases. The CDR3 runs to 14 residues. Germline assignment: CDR1 MNHEY and CDR2 SVGAGI. Trimming at V came to 3 bases and at J to 5 bases, leaving 6 bases not matched to a gene. CDR3 protein: CASSYAGAGETQYF. CDR3 DNA sequence: TGTGCCAGCAGTTATGCGGGAGCGGGGGAGACCCAGTACTTC.

This clonotype occurred a few times. The chain carries TRBV4-1 and TRBJ2-7; D remains ambiguous. The CDR3 extends over 15 amino acids. V was shortened by 2 bases and J by 1 base, with 12 bases between the two germline ends. The germline CDR1 and CDR2 sequences are MGHRA and YSYEKL. The CDR3 coding sequence is TGCGCCAGCAGCCAAAGCCAAGCCGTTTCCTACGAGCAGTACTTC. It is translated as CASSQSQAVSYEQYF.

This clonotype occurred many times. V and J are TRBV6-5 and TRBJ2-7; the match to TRBD2 covers 13 bases. The germline gives CDR1 MNHEY, CDR2 SVGAGI. The V segment lost 5 bases and the J segment 1 base; nucleotides outside the gene matches: 5. The CDR3 has 16 amino acids. The DNA of the CDR3 is TGTGCCAGCAGTCGACTAGCGGGAGGTGAATCCTACGAGCAGTACTTC. Translating gives CASSRLAGGESYEQYF.

This clonotype was recorded a few times. The chain has TRBV6-2 or TRBV6-3 and TRBJ1-1; D might be TRBD1 (5 bases). Germline values: CDR1 MNHEY, CDR2 SVGEGT. This CDR3 spans 15 amino acids. The V end was cut by 5 bases, the J end by 1 base, with 14 bases between. CDR3 nucleotide sequence: TGTGCCAGCAGTCCCCCGGGACCGAGGAACACTGAAGCTTTCTTT. As protein: CASSPPGPRNTEAFF.

The rearrangement links TRBV24-1 to TRBJ1-3; 7 nucleotides match TRBD1. Germline V gives CDR1 KGHDR, CDR2 SFDVKD. The CDR3 has 13 residues. J lost 4 bases, V lost 10 bases, and 6 bases had no gene match. The CDR3 is CATSTGSGNTIYF. DNA for the CDR3: TGTGCCACTTCGACAGGGTCCGGAAACACCATATATTTT.

The chain carries TRBV24-1 and TRBJ2-1, with D perhaps matching TRBD2 (5 bases). The CDR3 extends over 15 amino acids. V lost 9 bases and J lost 2, with 16 bases in between. Germline CDR1 KGHDR, CDR2 SFDVKD. For the CDR3, the DNA is TGTGCCACCGCGGGCGCAGCAGGTCCCTACAATGAGCAGTTCTTC. This sequence encodes CATAGAAGPYNEQFF.

The genes are TRBV4-1 and TRBJ2-5; perhaps D is TRBD1 or TRBD2 (7 bases each). In germline, CDR1 is MGHRA, CDR2 YSYEKL. V was trimmed by 1 base and J by 1 base, leaving 13 bases between them. The CDR3 runs to 16 residues. The CDR3 sequence is CASSQVGGTVQETQYF. In DNA form, the CDR3 reads TGCGCCAGCAGCCAAGTGGGGGGGACAGTCCAAGAGACCCAGTACTTC.

In this sample, this clonotype turned up a few times. The rearrangement joins TRBV11-2 to TRBJ2-7, with a tentative D call TRBD2 (6 bases). The CDR3 length is 16 residues. Germline V gene lookup returns CDR1 SGHAT and CDR2 FQNNGV. V lost 6 bases, J lost 0 bases, and 18 bases lay in between. CDR3 sequence: CASRGLGGTSSYEQYF. The DNA for the CDR3 is TGTGCCAGCAGGGGTCTTGGGGGGACGTCCTCCTACGAGCAGTACTTC.

The genes are TRBV2 and TRBJ2-7; 7 positions agree with TRBD2. This CDR3 spans 14 amino acids. V dropped 0 bases and J dropped 3; count of bases not matched to a gene: 2. The germline V gene has CDR1 SNHLY and CDR2 FYNNEI. CDR3 residues: CASSEARGYYEQYF. CDR3 sequence (DNA): TGTGCCAGCAGTGAAGCGCGGGGGTACTACGAGCAGTACTTC.

This clonotype was recorded many times. The J gene is TRBJ2-1, the V gene TRBV6-1; D is unresolved. The V gene's germline CDR1 is MNHNS and CDR2 SASEGT. With 0 bases removed from V and 6 bases from J, the gap between germline ends came to 12 bases. This CDR3 comprises 15 residues. DNA for the CDR3: TGTGCCAGCAGTGAAGCGCCGAGTTCAGGCAATGAGCAGTTCTTC. Translating gives CASSEAPSSGNEQFF.

The table lists this clonotype with a few counts. V is TRBV24-1 and J is TRBJ1-5, with TRBD1 matching over 9 bases. The V gene's germline CDR1 is KGHDR and CDR2 SFDVKD. The CDR3 has 15 amino acids. Trimming took 3 bases from V and 11 from J; bases not matched to a gene: 10. CDR3 sequence: CATSDGTGPSWTQHF. The DNA for the CDR3 is TGTGCCACCAGTGATGGGACAGGGCCGTCGTGGACCCAGCATTTT.

The chain joins TRBV7-9 to TRBJ2-3, with a tentative D call TRBD2 (6 bases). The V gene lost 5 bases and the J gene lost 0 bases, with 18 bases spanning the gap. Germline V gene lookup returns CDR1 SEHNR and CDR2 FQNEAQ (reference sequence). There are 17 residues in the CDR3. The CDR3 loop is CASSNRGLALSTDTQYF. CDR3 nucleotides: TGTGCCAGCAGCAACCGGGGGTTAGCGCTTAGCACAGATACGCAGTATTTT.

The J gene is TRBJ2-2, the V gene TRBV6-1; possible D gene TRBD2, 5 bases. Germline V gives CDR1 MNHNS, CDR2 SASEGT. V was clipped by 6 bases and J by 8 bases, with 22 bases between them. This CDR3 spans 16 amino acids. The CDR3 DNA is TGTGCCAGCAGCGGAGGCCCGGTACGGAGAACAGGGGAGCTGTTTTTT. Translated, it gives CASSGGPVRRTGELFF.